A selection of T cell receptor beta chains follows, all from one sample in a study of shared clonotypes between healthy human individuals. The protocol was immunoSEQ multiplex PCR, while the TCRdb copy is restricted to in-frame clones and leaves out a portion. The sample includes roughly 1,800,000 clones, about 94% of them seen just once. The sequenced sample consisted of naive CD8+ T cells sorted from blood. The source of these receptors is a young man in good health. Each CDR3 is given without its conserved first and last residue. The order of the fields is clone size, V gene, J gene, CDR3 protein. Where a row states a size, it is once, few, many or the class of an expanded clone; other rows omit it.

size: once; V: TRBV11-1; J: TRBJ2-2; CDR3: ASSGLWGELF
size: NA; V: TRBV7-2; J: TRBJ2-3; CDR3: ASRTGLGTDTQY
size: NA; V: TRBV9; J: TRBJ2-3; CDR3: ASSPPRTDTQY
size: NA; V: TRBV30; J: TRBJ1-2; CDR3: ACYTGGVYGYT
size: NA; V: TRBV27; J: TRBJ2-3; CDR3: ASHRTSYDTQY
size: NA; V: TRBV7-3; J: TRBJ2-3; CDR3: ASSLSPGLGLGTDTQY
size: NA; V: TRBV29-1; J: TRBJ2-1; CDR3: SAEVGQGIHEQF
size: NA; V: TRBV13; J: TRBJ2-1; CDR3: ASSLEMSSYNEQF
size: NA; V: TRBV7-2; J: TRBJ2-7; CDR3: ASSLTSGGSSYEQY
size: NA; V: TRBV13; J: TRBJ1-1; CDR3: ASSFPPEPQGREAF
size: NA; V: TRBV6-4; J: TRBJ2-3; CDR3: ASSDSRFPSTDTQY
size: NA; V: TRBV10-2; J: TRBJ2-7; CDR3: ASVSPGDNYEQY
size: NA; V: TRBV27; J: TRBJ2-7; CDR3: ASRGQYPSYEQY
size: NA; V: TRBV6-5; J: TRBJ2-3; CDR3: ASSVRSSTDTQY
size: NA; V: TRBV18; J: TRBJ1-5; CDR3: ASSPSWSGREGYSNQPQH
size: NA; V: TRBV4-1; J: TRBJ1-1; CDR3: ASSPGFATGEAF
size: few; V: TRBV6-5; J: TRBJ2-1; CDR3: ASSYSGSSYNEQF
size: NA; V: TRBV7-2; J: TRBJ2-7; CDR3: ASSFSLGSYEQY
size: NA; V: TRBV15; J: TRBJ2-7; CDR3: ATSQQSSYEQY
size: NA; V: TRBV30; J: TRBJ2-2; CDR3: ACPDRGNAGELF
size: once; V: TRBV7-2; J: TRBJ2-7; CDR3: ASSPRLAGVGEQY
size: NA; V: TRBV19; J: TRBJ2-2; CDR3: ASSITGLGTGELF
size: NA; V: TRBV19; J: TRBJ1-1; CDR3: ASSTPGHMNTEAF
size: NA; V: TRBV9; J: TRBJ2-3; CDR3: ASSGSGGGVDTQY
size: NA; V: TRBV6-5; J: TRBJ1-1; CDR3: ASIIPGNTEAF
size: few; V: TRBV25-1; J: TRBJ1-2; CDR3: ASSAGQGWT
size: NA; V: TRBV30; J: TRBJ1-1; CDR3: AWSGRGPVMNTEAF
size: NA; V: TRBV7-9; J: TRBJ2-5; CDR3: ASSQRTSEDETQY